This T cell receptor beta chain is drawn from a study of response to subunit inactivated influenza vaccine. This clonotype was seen a handful of times. TCRdb analysed the RT-PCR reads with MiXCR anew, one entry per CDR3 protein. The sample has about 570,000 distinct CDR3 sequences; about 11% are singletons. V lost 2 bases, J lost 6 bases, and 13 bases lay in between. The CDR3 totals 15 residues. Germline CDR1 is SGHDN and CDR2 is FVKESK. These data were likewise used in another study, on T cells expressing NK-cell markers. That source adds: 5'RACE template switching built TCR beta cDNA with unique molecular identifiers.

The chain is built from TRBV14 and TRBJ2-2; possibly TRBD2 for D (5 bases). The clonotype comes from a man in his fifties or sixties who received an inactivated influenza vaccine. The sequencing here drew on PBMCs from blood, taken on the day of vaccination. The CDR3 here is CASSQTDYLPGELFF. DNA for the CDR3: TGTGCCAGCAGCCAAACAGACTACCTACCCGGGGAGCTGTTTTTT.